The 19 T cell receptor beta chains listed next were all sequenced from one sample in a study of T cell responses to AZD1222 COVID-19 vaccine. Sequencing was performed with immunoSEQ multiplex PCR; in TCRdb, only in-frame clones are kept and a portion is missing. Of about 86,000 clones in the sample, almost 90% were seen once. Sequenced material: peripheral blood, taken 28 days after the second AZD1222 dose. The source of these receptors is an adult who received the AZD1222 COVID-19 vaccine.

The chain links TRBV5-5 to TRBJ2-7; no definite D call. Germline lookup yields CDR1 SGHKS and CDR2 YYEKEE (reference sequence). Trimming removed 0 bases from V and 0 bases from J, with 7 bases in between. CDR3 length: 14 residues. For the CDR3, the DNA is TGTGCCAGCAGCTTGGATCCCCCCTCCTACGAGCAGTACTTC. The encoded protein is CASSLDPPSYEQYF.

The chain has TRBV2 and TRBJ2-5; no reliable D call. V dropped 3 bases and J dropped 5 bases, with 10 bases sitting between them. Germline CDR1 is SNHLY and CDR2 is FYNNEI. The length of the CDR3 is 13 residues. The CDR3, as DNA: TGTGCCAGCAGTGACCCTAGAAGGGAGACCCAGTACTTC. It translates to CASSDPRRETQYF.

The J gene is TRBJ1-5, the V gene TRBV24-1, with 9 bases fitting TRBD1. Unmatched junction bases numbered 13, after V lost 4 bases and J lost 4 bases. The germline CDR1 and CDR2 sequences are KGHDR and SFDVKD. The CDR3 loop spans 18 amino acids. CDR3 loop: CATSEWDRVVWTNQPQHF. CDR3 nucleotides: TGTGCCACCAGTGAATGGGACAGGGTTGTTTGGACAAATCAGCCCCAGCATTTT.

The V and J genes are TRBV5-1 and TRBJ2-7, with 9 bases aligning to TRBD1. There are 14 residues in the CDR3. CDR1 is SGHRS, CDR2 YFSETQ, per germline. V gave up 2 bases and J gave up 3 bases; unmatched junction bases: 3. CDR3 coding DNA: TGCGCCAGCAGCTTCGAGGACAGGGGCTACGAGCAGTACTTC. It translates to CASSFEDRGYEQYF.

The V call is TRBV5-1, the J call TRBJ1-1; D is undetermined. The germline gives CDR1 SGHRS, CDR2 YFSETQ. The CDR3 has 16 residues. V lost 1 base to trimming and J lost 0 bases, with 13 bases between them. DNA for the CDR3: TGCGCCAGCAGCTTGTCGGGCAGTTCACTGAACACTGAAGCTTTCTTT. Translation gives CASSLSGSSLNTEAFF.

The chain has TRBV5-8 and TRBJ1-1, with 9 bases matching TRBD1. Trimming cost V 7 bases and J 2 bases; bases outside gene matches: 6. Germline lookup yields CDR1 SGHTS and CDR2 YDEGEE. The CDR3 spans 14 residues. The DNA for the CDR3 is TGTGCCAGCGAAGACAGGGGGTACAACACTGAAGCTTTCTTT. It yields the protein CASEDRGYNTEAFF.

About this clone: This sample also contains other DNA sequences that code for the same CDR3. CDR3 region: CASSLRLAQETQYF. CDR3 in DNA: TGTGCCAGCAGCCTCAGACTAGCGCAAGAGACCCAGTACTTC. The chain combines TRBV5-4 with TRBJ2-5; 8 bases agree with TRBD2. Germline lookup yields CDR1 SGHNT and CDR2 YYREEE (reference sequence). The CDR3 covers 14 residues. V shed 4 bases, J shed 2 bases, and the junction held 4 bases outside the gene matches. The variable domain in full, completed from reference TRBV5-4 and TRBJ2-5, reads ETGVTQSPTHLIKTRGQQVTLRCSSQSGHNTVSWYQQALGQGPQFIFQYYREEENGRGNFPPRFSGLQFPNYSSELNVNALELDDSALYLCASSLRLAQETQYFGPGTRLLVL.

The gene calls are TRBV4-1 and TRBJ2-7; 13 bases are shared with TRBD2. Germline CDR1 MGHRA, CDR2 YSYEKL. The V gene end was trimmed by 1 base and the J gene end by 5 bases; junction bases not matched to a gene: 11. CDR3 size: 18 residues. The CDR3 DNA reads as TGCGCCAGCAGCCAAGGGCTCTTACTAGCGGGAGGGAACGACGAGCAGTACTTC. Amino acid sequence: CASSQGLLLAGGNDEQYF.

CDR3 sequence reads: CATSRGDNTGANVLTF. Written as DNA, the CDR3 is TGTGCCACCAGCAGAGGCGACAATACTGGGGCCAACGTCCTGACTTTC. The chain recombines TRBV15 with TRBJ2-6; no clear D gene. V lost 1 base and J lost 2, with 9 bases in between. Germline V gene data show CDR1 as LNHNV and CDR2 as YYDKDF (reference sequence). The CDR3 totals 16 residues. Full variable domain (remainder filled in from reference TRBV15 and TRBJ2-6): DAMVIQNPRYQVTQFGKPVTLSCSQTLNHNVMYWYQQKSSQAPKLLFHYYDKDFNNEADTPDNFQSRRPNTSFCFLDIRSPGLGDTAMYLCATSRGDNTGANVLTFGAGSRLTVL.

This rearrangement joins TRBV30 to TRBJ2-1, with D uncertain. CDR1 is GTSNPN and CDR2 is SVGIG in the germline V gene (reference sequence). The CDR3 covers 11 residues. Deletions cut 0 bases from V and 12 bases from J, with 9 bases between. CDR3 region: CAWSVGSMQFF. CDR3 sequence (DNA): TGTGCCTGGAGTGTTGGGTCCATGCAGTTCTTC.

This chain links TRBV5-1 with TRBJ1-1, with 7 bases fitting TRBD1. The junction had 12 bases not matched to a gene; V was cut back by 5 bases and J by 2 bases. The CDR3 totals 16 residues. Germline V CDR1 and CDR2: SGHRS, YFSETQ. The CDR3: CASRPLDRVVNTEAFF. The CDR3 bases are TGCGCCAGCAGGCCTCTTGACAGGGTAGTTAACACTGAAGCTTTCTTT. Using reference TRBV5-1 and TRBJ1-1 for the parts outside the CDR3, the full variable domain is KAGVTQTPRYLIKTRGQQVTLSCSPISGHRSVSWYQQTPGQGLQFLFEYFSETQRNKGNFPGRFSGRQFSNSRSEMNVSTLELGDSALYLCASRPLDRVVNTEAFFGQGTRLTVV.

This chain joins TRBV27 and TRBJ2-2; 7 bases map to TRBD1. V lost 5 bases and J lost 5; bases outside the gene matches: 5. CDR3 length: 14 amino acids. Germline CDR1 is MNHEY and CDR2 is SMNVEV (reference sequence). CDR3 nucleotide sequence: TGTGCCAGCAGTGTAACACAGGGGACCGGGGAGCTGTTTTTT. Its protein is CASSVTQGTGELFF.

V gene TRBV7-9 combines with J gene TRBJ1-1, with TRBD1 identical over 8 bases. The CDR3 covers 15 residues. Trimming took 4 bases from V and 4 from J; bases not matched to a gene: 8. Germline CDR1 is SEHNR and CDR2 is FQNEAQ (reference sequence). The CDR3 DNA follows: TGTGCCAGCAGCTCCCGATCCACAGGGGGCACTGAAGCTTTCTTT. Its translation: CASSSRSTGGTEAFF.

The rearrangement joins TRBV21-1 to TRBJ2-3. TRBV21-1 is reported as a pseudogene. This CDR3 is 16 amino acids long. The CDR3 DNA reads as TGTGCCAGCAGCAAAGTTAGGACGACTGGCACAGATACGCAGTATTTT. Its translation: CASSKVRTTGTDTQYF.

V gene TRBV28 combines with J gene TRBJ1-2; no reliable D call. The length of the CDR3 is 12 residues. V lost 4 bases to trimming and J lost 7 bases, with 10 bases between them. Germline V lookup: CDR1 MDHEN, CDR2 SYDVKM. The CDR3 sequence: CASSSTPAGYTF. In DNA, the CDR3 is TGTGCCAGCAGTTCTACTCCGGCTGGCTACACCTTC.

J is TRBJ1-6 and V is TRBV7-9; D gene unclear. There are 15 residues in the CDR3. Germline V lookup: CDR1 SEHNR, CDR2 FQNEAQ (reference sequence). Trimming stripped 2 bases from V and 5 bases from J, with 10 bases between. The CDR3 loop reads CASSLRGNNNSPLHF. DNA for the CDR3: TGTGCCAGCAGCTTAAGAGGGAATAATAATTCACCCCTCCACTTT.

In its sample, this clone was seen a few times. CDR3 residues: CASSPGAVTEAFF. The DNA of the CDR3 is TGTGCCAGCAGCCCGGGCGCGGTCACTGAAGCTTTCTTT. V and J are TRBV7-8 and TRBJ1-1; no reliable D call. This CDR3 spans 13 amino acids. CDR1 and CDR2 from the germline V gene are SGHVS and FQNEAQ. Trimming removed 5 bases from V and 4 bases from J, with 11 bases in between.

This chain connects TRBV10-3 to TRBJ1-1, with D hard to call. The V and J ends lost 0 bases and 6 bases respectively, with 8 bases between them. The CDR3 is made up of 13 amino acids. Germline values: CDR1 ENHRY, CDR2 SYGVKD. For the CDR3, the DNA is TGTGCCATCAGTGAGTCAGGAGGCGCTGAAGCTTTCTTT. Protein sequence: CAISESGGAEAFF.

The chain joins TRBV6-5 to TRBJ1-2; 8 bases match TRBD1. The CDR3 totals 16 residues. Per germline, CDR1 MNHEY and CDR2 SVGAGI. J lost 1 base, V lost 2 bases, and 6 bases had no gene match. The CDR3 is CASSYLGGQGNYGYTF. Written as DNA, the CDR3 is TGTGCCAGCAGTTACCTGGGTGGACAGGGTAACTATGGCTACACCTTC.